Sequencing of this T cell receptor (beta chain) was carried out in a study of T cell repertoires in cytomegalovirus infection. Study-level background: An indication of both CMV infection and matching HLA type came from public TCR beta signatures.

There are 15 residues in the CDR3. The V end lost 1 base, the J end lost 5 bases, and 15 bases lay between the germline ends. Germline CDR1 is SEHNR and CDR2 is FQNEAQ (reference sequence). On this clonotype: This could be a read error, since a much larger clone is one nucleotide away.

One entry per CDR3 protein results from TCRdb running MiXCR on the reads. The repertoire holds about 200,000 distinct CDR3 sequences, roughly 9.8% seen once, with about 4.6% in the top ten. The sequence was obtained from a human donor in good health (CMV status not recorded). Some clones in this sample may be carry-over from other donors' samples. Sequencing input: PBMCs. The genes are TRBV7-9 and TRBJ2-7; tentative D call: TRBD1 (6 bases). CDR3 DNA sequence: TGTGCCAGCAGCTTAGTGGGAGCGGCAGGGGACGAGCAGTACTTC. Amino acid sequence: CASSLVGAAGDEQYF.